Below are 23 T cell receptor beta chains sequenced from a single sample in a study of blood T cell repertoires in COVID-19 (dated by TCRdb to about 2020). Library construction relied on the immunoSEQ multiplex PCR assay. TCRdb carries this immuneACCESS record with in-frame sequences only. Its versions omit some clonotypes, under half of them owing to an unresolved V gene in the studies checked, with the rest unexplained. The sample data list some 150,000 clones, and approximately 83% of these were observed just once. The top ten constitute approximately 8% of the sample. Sequencing used peripheral blood. The receptors come from a woman aged 60-75 years with COVID-19, enrolled during active disease.

V and J are TRBV19 and TRBJ2-5; TRBD1 might be the D (6 bases). Germline assignment: CDR1 LNHDA and CDR2 SQIVND (reference sequence). This CDR3 spans 15 amino acids. V was cut by 6 bases and J by 3 bases, with 17 bases left in between. The CDR3 protein is CASSPSQTGKETQYF. DNA of the CDR3: TGTGCCAGTAGCCCTTCACAAACAGGGAAAGAGACCCAGTACTTC. The variable domain in full, with the rest retrieved from reference TRBV19 and TRBJ2-5, is DGGITQSPKYLFRKEGQNVTLSCEQNLNHDAMYWYRQDPGQGLRLIYYSQIVNDFQKGDIAEGYSVSREKKESFPLTVTSAQKNPTAFYLCASSPSQTGKETQYFGPGTRLLVL.

This chain joins TRBV10-3 and TRBJ2-7; D gene uncertain. Germline CDR1 reads ENHRY; CDR2 reads SYGVKD. CDR3 length: 11 residues. The germline V and J ends were trimmed by 7 bases and 7 bases, with 11 bases remaining between them. The DNA for the CDR3 is TGTGCCATCAAGACCGACAAGGAGCAGTACTTC. This translates into CAIKTDKEQYF.

Note on this clone: This sample also contains other DNA sequences that code for the same CDR3. V and J are TRBV5-1 and TRBJ1-4, with 7 bases aligning to TRBD1. Germline V gene sequence: CDR1 SGHRS, CDR2 YFSETQ. The CDR3 sequence is 14 residues long. With V trimmed by 0 bases and J by 7 bases, 3 bases remained unmatched. CDR3 amino acids: CASSLGQGSEKLFF. As DNA, the CDR3 is TGCGCCAGCAGCTTGGGACAGGGAAGTGAAAAACTGTTTTTT.

In its sample, this clone was seen a few times. V is TRBV7-2 and J is TRBJ2-5, with TRBD2 matching over 7 bases. The CDR3 is made up of 15 amino acids. Germline V gene data show CDR1 as SGHTA and CDR2 as FQGNSA. V shed 0 bases and J 2 bases; nucleotides not matched to a gene: 3. CDR3 amino acids: CASSLAGSGQETQYF. The DNA for the CDR3 is TGTGCCAGCAGCTTAGCGGGTAGCGGGCAAGAGACCCAGTACTTC.

This chain links TRBV12-3 or TRBV12-4 with TRBJ1-1; D gene ambiguous. This CDR3 spans 13 amino acids. The germline V and J ends were trimmed by 7 bases and 3 bases, with 12 bases remaining between them. CDR3 residues: CASIRSSDTEAFF. The DNA for the CDR3 is TGTGCCAGCATTCGCTCGTCGGACACTGAAGCTTTCTTT.

The V gene is TRBV7-9, the J gene TRBJ2-3; weak D call: TRBD2 (6 bases). The CDR3 is made up of 17 amino acids. Germline V gives CDR1 SEHNR, CDR2 FQNEAQ (reference sequence). Trimming pared 0 bases from V and 3 bases from J, leaving 16 bases between. The CDR3 bases are TGTGCCAGCAGCTTAGCTCACGCGGAGGGAGCGACAGATACGCAGTATTTT. It specifies CASSLAHAEGATDTQYF.

The chain links TRBV24-1 to TRBJ2-1, with 10 bases matching TRBD1. The germline V gene has CDR1 KGHDR and CDR2 SFDVKD. There are 15 residues in the CDR3. V dropped 2 bases and J dropped 7; count of bases not matched to a gene: 4. In DNA, the CDR3 is TGTGCCACCAGTGATTCGGGGGACAGGGGTAATGAGCAGTTCTTC. Protein product: CATSDSGDRGNEQFF.

The chain joins TRBV19 to TRBJ2-7; maybe TRBD2 (5 bases). V was pared by 1 base and J by 0 bases, with 10 bases between. Germline CDR1 and CDR2: LNHDA and SQIVND (reference sequence). This CDR3 contains 15 residues. CDR3 in amino acids: CASSIGGIDSYEQYF. In nucleotides, the CDR3 is TGTGCCAGTAGTATAGGAGGGATCGACTCCTACGAGCAGTACTTC.

This clone was seen just once. The chain couples TRBV2 to TRBJ1-2; D possibly corresponds to TRBD1 (6 bases). The germline V gene encodes CDR1 SNHLY and CDR2 FYNNEI. Trimming cost V 6 bases and J 1 base, with 12 bases left between them. The CDR3 runs to 14 residues. The CDR3: CASRPGQVNYGYTF. The CDR3 DNA reads TGTGCCAGCAGGCCGGGACAAGTTAACTATGGCTACACCTTC.

The rearrangement joins TRBV11-2 to TRBJ1-1, with unresolved D. V was cut by 5 bases and J by 8 bases, with 12 bases left in between. The germline V gene has CDR1 SGHAT and CDR2 FQNNGV. This CDR3 contains 12 residues. The CDR3 sequence: CASSPFGEEAFF. DNA of the CDR3: TGTGCCAGCAGCCCTTTTGGGGAGGAAGCTTTCTTT.

This clone was counted once. The chain carries TRBV29-1 and TRBJ2-7; TRBD2 agrees at 7 bases. Germline V gene lookup returns CDR1 SQVTM and CDR2 ANQGSEA. V lost 3 bases, J lost 3 bases, and 5 bases stayed unmatched. The CDR3 extends over 13 amino acids. This CDR3 is CSVDRPGGYEQYF. In DNA, the CDR3 is TGCAGCGTTGACCGCCCGGGGGGCTACGAGCAGTACTTC.

The CDR3 nucleotides are TGTGCCAGCAGCCTAGGGAGCTCCTACAATGAGCAGTTCTTC. The encoded protein is CASSLGSSYNEQFF. V is TRBV3-1 (or the pseudogene TRBV3-2) and J is TRBJ2-1; the D gene is possibly TRBD2 (5 bases). The CDR3 consists of 14 residues. CDR1 and CDR2 (germline): LGHDT, YNNKEL (reference sequence). V shed 4 bases and J shed 0 bases, with 7 bases lying between them.

The chain combines TRBV11-3 with TRBJ2-2; tentative D call: TRBD2 (6 bases). V lost 5 bases and J 1 base, leaving 14 bases between the germline ends. The CDR3 is made up of 16 amino acids. In germline, CDR1 is SGHNT, CDR2 YENEEA. CDR3 DNA: TGTGCCAGCAGCCGGGGACTCCGAGTGAACACCGGGGAGCTGTTTTTT. Translating gives CASSRGLRVNTGELFF.

The J gene is TRBJ1-5, the V gene TRBV5-1, with TRBD1 identical over 10 bases. The CDR3 has 16 residues. The junction had 5 bases not matched to a gene; V was cut back by 0 bases and J by 5 bases. Germline lookup yields CDR1 SGHRS and CDR2 YFSETQ. This chain's CDR3 is CASSLEGQGIDQPQHF. CDR3 in DNA: TGCGCCAGCAGCTTGGAGGGACAGGGGATCGATCAGCCCCAGCATTTT. Variable domain in full (rest from reference TRBV5-1 and TRBJ1-5): KAGVTQTPRYLIKTRGQQVTLSCSPISGHRSVSWYQQTPGQGLQFLFEYFSETQRNKGNFPGRFSGRQFSNSRSEMNVSTLELGDSALYLCASSLEGQGIDQPQHFGDGTRLSIL.

CDR3 sequence (DNA): TGTGCCAGCAGTCGGGACAGGACGACCTACGAGCAGTACTTC. Translating it yields CASSRDRTTYEQYF. The V gene is TRBV6-2 or TRBV6-3, the J gene TRBJ2-7; 8 nucleotides match TRBD1. V was pared by 5 bases and J by 2 bases, with 5 bases of the junction left unmatched. This CDR3 is built from 14 residues. Germline lookup yields CDR1 MNHEY and CDR2 SVGEGT.

The V gene is TRBV5-4, the J gene TRBJ1-1, with D hard to call. This CDR3 region has 13 residues. Germline CDR1 is SGHNT and CDR2 is YYREEE (reference sequence). With 0 bases removed from V and 7 bases from J, the gap between germline ends came to 10 bases. The CDR3 loop is CASSLAGEGEAFF. Written as DNA, the CDR3 is TGTGCCAGCAGCTTGGCCGGGGAGGGTGAAGCTTTCTTT.

V and J are TRBV5-6 and TRBJ2-4, with a possible D match to TRBD1 (6 bases). The CDR3 is 15 residues long. CDR1 SGHDT and CDR2 YYEEEE come from the germline V gene. V was pared by 2 bases and J by 6 bases, with 15 bases between. CDR3 DNA: TGTGCCAGCAGCTTTCCACAGGGAAATGGAAACATTCAGTACTTC. Its protein is CASSFPQGNGNIQYF.

J is TRBJ1-5 and V is TRBV5-5; maybe TRBD1 (5 bases). The CDR3 is 15 residues long. The germline V and J ends were trimmed by 4 bases and 3 bases, with 14 bases remaining between them. Germline V gives CDR1 SGHKS, CDR2 YYEKEE (reference sequence). CDR3 protein: CASSADSLVNQPQHF. CDR3 sequence (DNA): TGTGCCAGCAGCGCAGACAGTCTCGTCAATCAGCCCCAGCATTTT.

The rearrangement uses TRBV5-1 and TRBJ2-6, with D possibly being TRBD2 (5 bases). The V gene's germline CDR1 is SGHRS and CDR2 YFSETQ. The V end lost 3 bases, the J end lost 8 bases, and 12 bases lay between the germline ends. This CDR3 has 14 residues. The CDR3 DNA reads TGCGCCAGCAGCTACCCCCGGGAAACCAACGTCCTGACTTTC. It specifies CASSYPRETNVLTF.

The chain recombines TRBV29-1 with TRBJ2-6; no reliable D call. This CDR3 contains 16 residues. With 4 bases removed from V and 0 bases from J, the gap between germline ends came to 13 bases. Germline V gene lookup returns CDR1 SQVTM and CDR2 ANQGSEA. The CDR3 coding sequence is TGCAGCGTTGGATATAGAAAGAGCTCTGGGGCCAACGTCCTGACTTTC. Translating it yields CSVGYRKSSGANVLTF.

The chain recombines TRBV7-3 with TRBJ2-2; 7 bases are a match to TRBD1. Germline CDR1 SGHTA, CDR2 FQGTGA. V was pared by 2 bases and J by 6 bases, with 3 bases of the junction left unmatched. The CDR3 totals 14 residues. As DNA, the CDR3 is TGTGCCAGCAGCTTATTGCAGGGGGCCGGGGAGCTGTTTTTT. Translating gives CASSLLQGAGELFF.

V is TRBV7-3 and J is TRBJ2-5, with 10 bases fitting TRBD2. Trimming cost V 2 bases and J 4 bases; bases outside gene matches: 7. This CDR3 spans 16 amino acids. The germline V gene has CDR1 SGHTA and CDR2 FQGTGA. CDR3 nucleotides: TGTGCCAGCAGCTTATATAGCGGGGGGCCCGGAGAGACCCAGTACTTC. This encodes CASSLYSGGPGETQYF.

V is TRBV18 and J is TRBJ2-5; TRBD2 aligns across 12 bases. Trimming cost V 3 bases and J 4 bases; bases outside gene matches: 6. The CDR3 has 16 amino acids. Germline values: CDR1 KGHSH, CDR2 LQKENI. The CDR3 region is CASSPPSGGAGETQYF. As DNA, the CDR3 is TGTGCCAGCTCACCTCCTAGCGGGGGGGCCGGAGAGACCCAGTACTTC.